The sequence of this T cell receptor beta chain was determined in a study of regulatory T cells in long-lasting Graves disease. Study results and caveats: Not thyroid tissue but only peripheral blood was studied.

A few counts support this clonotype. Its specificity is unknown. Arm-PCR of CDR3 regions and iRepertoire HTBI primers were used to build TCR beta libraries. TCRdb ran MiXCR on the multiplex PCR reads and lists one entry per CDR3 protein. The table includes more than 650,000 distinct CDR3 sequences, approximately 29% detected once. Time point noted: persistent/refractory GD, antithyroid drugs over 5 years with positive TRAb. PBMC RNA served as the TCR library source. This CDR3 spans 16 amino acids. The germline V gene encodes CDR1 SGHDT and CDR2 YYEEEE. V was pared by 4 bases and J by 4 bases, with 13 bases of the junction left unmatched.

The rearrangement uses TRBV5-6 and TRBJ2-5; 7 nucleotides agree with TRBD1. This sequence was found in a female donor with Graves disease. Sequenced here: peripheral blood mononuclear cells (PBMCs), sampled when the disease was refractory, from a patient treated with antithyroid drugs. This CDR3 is CASSLSTGSSVETQYF. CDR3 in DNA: TGTGCCAGCAGCCTCTCGACAGGGTCCTCGGTAGAGACCCAGTACTTC.